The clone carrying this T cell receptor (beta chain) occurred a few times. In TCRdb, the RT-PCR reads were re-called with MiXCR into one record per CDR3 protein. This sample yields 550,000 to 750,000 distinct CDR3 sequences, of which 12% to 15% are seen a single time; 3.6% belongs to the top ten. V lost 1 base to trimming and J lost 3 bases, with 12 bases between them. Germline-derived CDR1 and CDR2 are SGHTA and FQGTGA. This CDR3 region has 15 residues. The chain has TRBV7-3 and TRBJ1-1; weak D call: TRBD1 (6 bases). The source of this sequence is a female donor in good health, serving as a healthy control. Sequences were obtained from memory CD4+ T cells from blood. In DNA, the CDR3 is TGTGCCAGCAGCTTAATGGGACAAGGGGACACTGAAGCTTTCTTT. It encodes CASSLMGQGDTEAFF.